This is a list of T cell receptor beta chains from one sample in a study of blood T cell repertoires in COVID-19. Libraries were prepared by immunoSEQ multiplex PCR; TCRdb keeps only in-frame clonotypes and omits some of them. This sample carries fewer than 300,000 clones, approximately 90% of them seen once, and the ten largest clones take about 6%. The source material was peripheral blood. Source of these receptors: a woman aged 50 to 60 with COVID-19, enrolled during active disease. Each CDR3 is given with its conserved first and last residue. A D gene is named only where the DNA matches it firmly. Not every row has a clone size; where given, it reads once, few, many or a size class.

V gene: TRBV12-5; clone size: .; J gene: TRBJ2-1; D gene: TRBD2; CDR3 DNA: TGTGCTAGTGCCCCTCTAGCGGGAGGTTCGGGGAATGAGCAGTTCTTC; CDR3 protein: CASAPLAGGSGNEQFF
V gene: TRBV4-2; clone size: few; J gene: TRBJ2-7; D gene: .; CDR3 DNA: TGTGCCAGCAGCCAAGCATTAAAACTATCTGACTACGAGCAGTACTTC; CDR3 protein: CASSQALKLSDYEQYF
V gene: TRBV27; clone size: .; J gene: TRBJ2-7; D gene: TRBD1; CDR3 DNA: TGTGCCAGCAGCGTACCGGGACAGGGTTCCTACGAGCAGTACTTC; CDR3 protein: CASSVPGQGSYEQYF
V gene: TRBV5-1; clone size: .; J gene: TRBJ1-1; D gene: .; CDR3 DNA: TGCGCCAGCAGCTTGGTTTCGGGTCCGTTAACTAACACTGAAGCTTTCTTT; CDR3 protein: CASSLVSGPLTNTEAFF
V gene: TRBV4-2; clone size: few; J gene: TRBJ2-2; D gene: TRBD2; CDR3 DNA: TGTGCCAGCAGCCGAGAGGGAGGGACCGGGGAGCTGTTTTTT; CDR3 protein: CASSREGGTGELFF
V gene: TRBV3-1/TRBV3-2; clone size: .; J gene: TRBJ2-7; D gene: TRBD1; CDR3 DNA: TGTGCCAGCAGCCGGGAGACAGGGGGCGGGTACGAGCAGTACTTC; CDR3 protein: CASSRETGGGYEQYF
V gene: TRBV18; clone size: .; J gene: TRBJ2-1; D gene: TRBD1; CDR3 DNA: TGTGCCAGCTCACCGACAGGGGGCAGTGGCTACAATGAGCAGTTCTTC; CDR3 protein: CASSPTGGSGYNEQFF
V gene: TRBV5-1; clone size: .; J gene: TRBJ2-3; D gene: TRBD1; CDR3 DNA: TGCGCCAGCAGCTTGGCCGGGACAGGGGCCCCAGATACGCAGTATTTT; CDR3 protein: CASSLAGTGAPDTQYF
V gene: TRBV19; clone size: .; J gene: TRBJ1-2; D gene: TRBD1; CDR3 DNA: TGTGCCAGTACCCCGGGACAGGGGGACTATGGCTACACCTTC; CDR3 protein: CASTPGQGDYGYTF
V gene: TRBV3-1/TRBV3-2; clone size: .; J gene: TRBJ2-1; D gene: .; CDR3 DNA: TGTGCCAGCAGCCAAGTTGTGTACTTGGCAGGGGACTACAATGAGCAGTTCTTC; CDR3 protein: CASSQVVYLAGDYNEQFF
V gene: TRBV4-3; clone size: .; J gene: TRBJ1-1; D gene: .; CDR3 DNA: TGCGCCAGCAGCCAAGATACGGGGGATCTTGCTCCTGAAGCTTTCTTT; CDR3 protein: CASSQDTGDLAPEAFF
V gene: TRBV28; clone size: .; J gene: TRBJ2-7; D gene: .; CDR3 DNA: TGTGCCAGCAGTTTCCCCAGGGGCTCCTACGAGCAGTACTTC; CDR3 protein: CASSFPRGSYEQYF
V gene: TRBV4-1; clone size: .; J gene: TRBJ2-6; D gene: .; CDR3 DNA: TGCGCCAGCAGCCAAGCAGGGGCAGCGGCGGCCAACGTCCTGACTTTC; CDR3 protein: CASSQAGAAAANVLTF
V gene: TRBV4-2; clone size: once; J gene: TRBJ2-5; D gene: TRBD2; CDR3 DNA: TGTGCCAGCAGCCAACAACTAGCGGGAGGGGAGACCCAGTACTTC; CDR3 protein: CASSQQLAGGETQYF
V gene: TRBV7-3; clone size: few; J gene: TRBJ1-2; D gene: .; CDR3 DNA: TGTGCCAGCAGCTCCCAAACGGCGGGGGGCCCTGGCTACACCTTC; CDR3 protein: CASSSQTAGGPGYTF
V gene: TRBV28; clone size: .; J gene: TRBJ1-4; D gene: .; CDR3 DNA: TGTGCCAGCAGTTTACCGACGGGACTTGGGGGTGAAAAACTGTTTTTT; CDR3 protein: CASSLPTGLGGEKLFF
V gene: TRBV5-4; clone size: .; J gene: TRBJ2-2; D gene: TRBD2; CDR3 DNA: TGTGCCAGCAGCTTCAAGGGACTAGCGGTATCTCCCGGGGAGCTGTTTTTT; CDR3 protein: CASSFKGLAVSPGELFF
V gene: TRBV7-2; clone size: .; J gene: TRBJ2-3; D gene: TRBD2; CDR3 DNA: TGTGCCAGCAGCCTAATGGGGGGGGACACAGATACGCAGTATTTT; CDR3 protein: CASSLMGGDTDTQYF
V gene: TRBV5-1; clone size: .; J gene: TRBJ2-7; D gene: TRBD2; CDR3 DNA: TGCGCCAGCAGCTCGACCTTAGCGGGAACCTACGAGCAGTACTTC; CDR3 protein: CASSSTLAGTYEQYF
V gene: TRBV9; clone size: .; J gene: TRBJ1-2; D gene: TRBD1; CDR3 DNA: TGTGCCAGCAGCCAGGGGGGCCTCAACTATGGCTACACCTTC; CDR3 protein: CASSQGGLNYGYTF
V gene: TRBV30; clone size: .; J gene: TRBJ2-2; D gene: .; CDR3 DNA: TGTGCCTGGAGTGTATCCGGCACCGGGGAGCTGTTTTTT; CDR3 protein: CAWSVSGTGELFF
V gene: TRBV21-1; clone size: .; J gene: TRBJ1-1; D gene: .; CDR3 DNA: TGTGCCAGCAGCAAAGACGGGGGGATGAACACTGAAGCTTTCTTT; CDR3 protein: CASSKDGGMNTEAFF
V gene: TRBV7-8; clone size: .; J gene: TRBJ2-2; D gene: TRBD1; CDR3 DNA: TGTGCCAGCAGCTTAAGGGACAGGGGGCGCTCGGGCACCGGGGAGCTGTTTTTT; CDR3 protein: CASSLRDRGRSGTGELFF
V gene: TRBV19; clone size: .; J gene: TRBJ2-7; D gene: TRBD1; CDR3 DNA: TGTGCCAGTACCACGGACAGGAACTCTTACGAGCAGTACTTC; CDR3 protein: CASTTDRNSYEQYF
V gene: TRBV3-1/TRBV3-2; clone size: .; J gene: TRBJ2-1; D gene: TRBD2; CDR3 DNA: TGTGCCAGCAGCCTTTGGACTAGCGGCGACAATGAGCAGTTCTTC; CDR3 protein: CASSLWTSGDNEQFF
V gene: TRBV5-5; clone size: .; J gene: TRBJ1-1; D gene: .; CDR3 DNA: TGTGCCAGCAGCTTTACAGGGATGAACACTGAAGCTTTCTTT; CDR3 protein: CASSFTGMNTEAFF
V gene: TRBV12-3/TRBV12-4; clone size: .; J gene: TRBJ2-7; D gene: .; CDR3 DNA: TGTGCCAGCAGTCAGGGACTCTTCGGCGAGCAGTACTTC; CDR3 protein: CASSQGLFGEQYF
V gene: TRBV11-3; clone size: .; J gene: TRBJ2-7; D gene: .; CDR3 DNA: TGTGCCAGCAGACCTAGGGGGATTGGTTACGAGCAGTACTTC; CDR3 protein: CASRPRGIGYEQYF
V gene: TRBV10-2; clone size: .; J gene: TRBJ2-7; D gene: .; CDR3 DNA: TGCGCCAGCAGTGGTCCGGGGTACTACGAGCAGTACTTC; CDR3 protein: CASSGPGYYEQYF
V gene: TRBV11-2; clone size: .; J gene: TRBJ2-1; D gene: TRBD2; CDR3 DNA: TGTGCCAGCAGCTCCGGACCAACCTGGCGGCTAGCGGGGGGCAATGAGCAGTTCTTC; CDR3 protein: CASSSGPTWRLAGGNEQFF
V gene: TRBV5-4; clone size: once; J gene: TRBJ2-2; D gene: .; CDR3 DNA: TGTGCCAGCAACCCCGGGCCGGGGATCACCGGGGAGCTGTTTTTT; CDR3 protein: CASNPGPGITGELFF
V gene: TRBV6-5; clone size: .; J gene: TRBJ2-3; D gene: .; CDR3 DNA: TGTGCCAGCAGACCACTCGGAGGGGATACGCAGTATTTT; CDR3 protein: CASRPLGGDTQYF
V gene: TRBV24-1; clone size: .; J gene: TRBJ1-2; D gene: TRBD1; CDR3 DNA: TGTGCCACCAGTGATAGGACAGGGGGAACGGGCTACACCTTC; CDR3 protein: CATSDRTGGTGYTF
V gene: TRBV6-2/TRBV6-3; clone size: .; J gene: TRBJ2-7; D gene: TRBD2; CDR3 DNA: TGTGCCAGCAGTTACCCCAGCGGGAGAAAGTACGAGCAGTACTTC; CDR3 protein: CASSYPSGRKYEQYF
V gene: TRBV30; clone size: .; J gene: TRBJ2-7; D gene: .; CDR3 DNA: TGTGCTATTTCTACTGGGGGGGGCTCTCTTCTCGAGCAGTACTTC; CDR3 protein: CAISTGGGSLLEQYF
V gene: TRBV2; clone size: .; J gene: TRBJ2-1; D gene: TRBD2; CDR3 DNA: TGTGCCAGCAGTGAATATAGCGGGAGGGACAATGAGCAGTTCTTC; CDR3 protein: CASSEYSGRDNEQFF
V gene: TRBV25-1; clone size: .; J gene: TRBJ1-5; D gene: .; CDR3 DNA: TGTGCCAGCAGTCCCGGACAGTTCAATCAGCCCCAGCATTTT; CDR3 protein: CASSPGQFNQPQHF
V gene: TRBV15; clone size: .; J gene: TRBJ2-7; D gene: TRBD1; CDR3 DNA: TGTGCCACCGCGGGACAGGTGAGCGAGCAGTACTTC; CDR3 protein: CATAGQVSEQYF
V gene: TRBV14; clone size: .; J gene: TRBJ2-5; D gene: .; CDR3 DNA: TGTGCCAGCAGCTCCCAGGGATTAGGGACCCAGTACTTC; CDR3 protein: CASSSQGLGTQYF
V gene: TRBV24-1; clone size: .; J gene: TRBJ2-2; D gene: TRBD2; CDR3 DNA: TGTGCCACCAGTGCCCTTTGGATTAGCGGGATCTCGCCCGGGGAGCTGTTTTTT; CDR3 protein: CATSALWISGISPGELFF
V gene: TRBV7-9; clone size: .; J gene: TRBJ1-1; D gene: .; CDR3 DNA: TGTGCCAGCAGCCGAACCCTGGCGGTGAACACTGAAGCTTTCTTT; CDR3 protein: CASSRTLAVNTEAFF
V gene: TRBV5-6; clone size: .; J gene: TRBJ1-1; D gene: TRBD1; CDR3 DNA: TGTGCCAGCACCCGGACAGGGGGCACTGAAGCTTTCTTT; CDR3 protein: CASTRTGGTEAFF
V gene: TRBV9; clone size: .; J gene: TRBJ2-4; D gene: TRBD1; CDR3 DNA: TGTGCCAGCAGCGTAGTGGGGACAGGGGGCGCGTGGAACATTCAGTACTTC; CDR3 protein: CASSVVGTGGAWNIQYF
V gene: TRBV7-2; clone size: .; J gene: TRBJ1-1; D gene: TRBD1; CDR3 DNA: TGTGCCAGCAGCTTCGACAGGGGCGGCACTGAAGCTTTCTTT; CDR3 protein: CASSFDRGGTEAFF
V gene: TRBV19; clone size: once; J gene: TRBJ1-3; D gene: TRBD1; CDR3 DNA: TGTGCCAGTAGTACCACAGGGGGGATGAGAAACACCATATATTTT; CDR3 protein: CASSTTGGMRNTIYF
V gene: TRBV10-3; clone size: .; J gene: TRBJ1-1; D gene: TRBD1; CDR3 DNA: TGTGCCATCAGTGAGCCTCACTTGGACAGGGGACTCTCCTCCAACACTGAAGCTTTCTTT; CDR3 protein: CAISEPHLDRGLSSNTEAFF
V gene: TRBV24-1; clone size: .; J gene: TRBJ2-1; D gene: TRBD2; CDR3 DNA: TGTGCCACCAGTGATCCCTCTAGCGGGGGAGGGTACAATGAGCAGTTCTTC; CDR3 protein: CATSDPSSGGGYNEQFF
V gene: TRBV30; clone size: .; J gene: TRBJ2-1; D gene: TRBD2; CDR3 DNA: TGTGCCTGGAACCGACTAGCGGGAAATGAGCAGTTCTTC; CDR3 protein: CAWNRLAGNEQFF
V gene: TRBV19; clone size: .; J gene: TRBJ2-5; D gene: TRBD2; CDR3 DNA: TGTGCCAGTAGCCCCAGGACTAGCGGGATCGGGGAGACCCAGTACTTC; CDR3 protein: CASSPRTSGIGETQYF
V gene: TRBV24-1; clone size: .; J gene: TRBJ2-1; D gene: .; CDR3 DNA: TGTGCCACCAGTGATCCTAGCTTGGATGAGCAGTTCTTC; CDR3 protein: CATSDPSLDEQFF
V gene: TRBV6-5; clone size: .; J gene: TRBJ2-6; D gene: TRBD1; CDR3 DNA: TGTGCCAGCAGCTTGGACAGGGCTGGGGCCAACGTCCTGACTTTC; CDR3 protein: CASSLDRAGANVLTF
V gene: TRBV11-2; clone size: .; J gene: TRBJ2-1; D gene: TRBD2; CDR3 DNA: TGTGCCAGCAGCTTAGCGGCTAGCGGGAGAGATAATGAGCAGTTCTTC; CDR3 protein: CASSLAASGRDNEQFF
V gene: TRBV29-1; clone size: .; J gene: TRBJ2-3; D gene: .; CDR3 DNA: TGCAGCGTTGTGGGACTCAGAGCCACAGATACGCAGTATTTT; CDR3 protein: CSVVGLRATDTQYF
V gene: TRBV6-5; clone size: .; J gene: TRBJ2-1; D gene: TRBD2; CDR3 DNA: TGTGCCAGCAGTTACTCTAGCGGGCGAAACAATGAGCAGTTCTTC; CDR3 protein: CASSYSSGRNNEQFF
V gene: TRBV2; clone size: .; J gene: TRBJ1-2; D gene: .; CDR3 DNA: TGTGCCAGCAAGATCCAGGGCTACTATGGCTACACCTTC; CDR3 protein: CASKIQGYYGYTF
V gene: TRBV15; clone size: .; J gene: TRBJ2-1; D gene: TRBD1; CDR3 DNA: TGTGCCACCAGCAGAGACCCGGACAGGGTCCAACCCGGAGCTTACAATGAGCAGTTCTTC; CDR3 protein: CATSRDPDRVQPGAYNEQFF
V gene: TRBV27; clone size: .; J gene: TRBJ1-2; D gene: TRBD1; CDR3 DNA: TGTGCCAGCAGTTTAAACAGGGGTGGTTTTGATGGCTACACCTTC; CDR3 protein: CASSLNRGGFDGYTF
V gene: TRBV4-3; clone size: once; J gene: TRBJ2-3; D gene: .; CDR3 DNA: TGCGCCAGCAGCCATCCCGGGACGGGGGACACAGATACGCAGTATTTT; CDR3 protein: CASSHPGTGDTDTQYF
V gene: TRBV9; clone size: .; J gene: TRBJ2-4; D gene: TRBD1; CDR3 DNA: TGTGCCAGCAGCGTAGGGGGAGACAGGGTCAAAAACATTCAGTACTTC; CDR3 protein: CASSVGGDRVKNIQYF